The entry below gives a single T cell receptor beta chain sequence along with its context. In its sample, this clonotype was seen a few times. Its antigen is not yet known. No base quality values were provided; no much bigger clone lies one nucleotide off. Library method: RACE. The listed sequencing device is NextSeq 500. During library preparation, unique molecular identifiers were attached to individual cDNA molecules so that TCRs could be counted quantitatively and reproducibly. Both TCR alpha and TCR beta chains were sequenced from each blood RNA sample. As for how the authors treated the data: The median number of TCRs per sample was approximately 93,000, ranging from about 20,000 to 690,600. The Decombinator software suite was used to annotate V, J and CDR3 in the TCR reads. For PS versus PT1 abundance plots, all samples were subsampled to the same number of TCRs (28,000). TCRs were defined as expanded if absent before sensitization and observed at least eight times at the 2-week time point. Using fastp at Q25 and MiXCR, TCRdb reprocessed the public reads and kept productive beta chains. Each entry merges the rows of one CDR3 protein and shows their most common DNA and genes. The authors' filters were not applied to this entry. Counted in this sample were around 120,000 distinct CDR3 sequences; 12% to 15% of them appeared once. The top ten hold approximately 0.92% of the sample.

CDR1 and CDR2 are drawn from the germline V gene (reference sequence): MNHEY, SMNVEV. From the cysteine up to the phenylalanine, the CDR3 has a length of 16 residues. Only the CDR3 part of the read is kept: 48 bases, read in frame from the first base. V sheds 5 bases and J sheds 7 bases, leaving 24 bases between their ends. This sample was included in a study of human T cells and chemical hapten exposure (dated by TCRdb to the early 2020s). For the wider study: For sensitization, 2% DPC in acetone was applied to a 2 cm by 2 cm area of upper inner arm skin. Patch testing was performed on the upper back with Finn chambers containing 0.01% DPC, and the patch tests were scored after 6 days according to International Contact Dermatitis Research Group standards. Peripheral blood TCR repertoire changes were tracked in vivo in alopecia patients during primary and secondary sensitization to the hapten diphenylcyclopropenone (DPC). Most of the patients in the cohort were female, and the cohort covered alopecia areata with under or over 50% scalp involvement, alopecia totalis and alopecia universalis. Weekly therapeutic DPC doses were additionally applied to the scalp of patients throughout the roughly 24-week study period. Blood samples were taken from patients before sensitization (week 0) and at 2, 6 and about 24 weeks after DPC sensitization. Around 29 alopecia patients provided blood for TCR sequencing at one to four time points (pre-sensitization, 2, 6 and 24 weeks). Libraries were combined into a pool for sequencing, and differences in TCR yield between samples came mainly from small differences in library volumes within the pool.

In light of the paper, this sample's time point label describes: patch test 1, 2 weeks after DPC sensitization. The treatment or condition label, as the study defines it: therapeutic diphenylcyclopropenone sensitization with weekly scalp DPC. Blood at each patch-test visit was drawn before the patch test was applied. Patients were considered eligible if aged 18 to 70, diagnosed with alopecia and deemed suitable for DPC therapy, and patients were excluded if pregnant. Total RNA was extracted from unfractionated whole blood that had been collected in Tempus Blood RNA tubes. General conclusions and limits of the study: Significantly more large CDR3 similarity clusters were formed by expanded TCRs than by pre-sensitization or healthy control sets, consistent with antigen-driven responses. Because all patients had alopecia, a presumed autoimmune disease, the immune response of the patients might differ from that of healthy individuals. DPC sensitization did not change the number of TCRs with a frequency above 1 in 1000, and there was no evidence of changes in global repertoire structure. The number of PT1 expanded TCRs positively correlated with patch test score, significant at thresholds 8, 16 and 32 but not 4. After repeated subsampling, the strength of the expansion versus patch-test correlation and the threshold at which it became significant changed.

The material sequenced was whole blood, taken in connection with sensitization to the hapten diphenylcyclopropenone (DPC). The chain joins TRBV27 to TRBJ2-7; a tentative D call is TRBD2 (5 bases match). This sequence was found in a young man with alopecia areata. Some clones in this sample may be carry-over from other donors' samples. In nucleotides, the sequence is TGTGCCAGCAGTCAATTACCCTGGACTGGTCAATTTGAGCAGTACTTC. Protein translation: CASSQLPWTGQFEQYF.